This note documents a single TCR beta chain sequence. This specimen comes from a study of blood T cell repertoires in COVID-19. Study-level background: Both acute and convalescent COVID-19 samples were obtained from the United States, Italy and Spain.

Germline CDR1 and CDR2: MDHEN and SYDVKM. This CDR3 has 16 residues. V shed 2 bases, J shed 4 bases, and the junction held 7 bases outside the gene matches. Authors' analysis steps: Amplified reference gene primers provided the basis for estimating nucleated cell counts. Generated by immunoSEQ multiplex PCR, the TCRdb table keeps only in-frame clones and is missing some. The V and J calls and clone size come from that table; D and trimming were worked out from the DNA. The table lists some 100,000 clones, 84% of them singletons. Sample: peripheral blood. The chain is built from TRBV28 and TRBJ1-1, with TRBD1 matching 10 bases. This clonotype was sampled from a woman aged 50 to 60 with acute or convalescent COVID-19. The CDR3 bases are TGTGCCAGCAGTTTAGGACAGGGGGTAGGTGGCACTGAAGCTTTCTTT. Amino acids: CASSLGQGVGGTEAFF.